These T cell receptor beta chains were read from a single sample in a study of blood T cell repertoires in COVID-19. TCRdb's table, derived via immunoSEQ multiplex PCR, lists solely in-frame clones and lacks some. The sample has more than 60,000 clones; roughly nine tenths are singletons. The sequencing sample was made of peripheral blood. The receptors here all came from a man aged 50 to 59 with active COVID-19. Each CDR3 is given with its conserved first and last residue. A D gene is named only where the DNA matches it firmly. A row's size may be missing; if present it is once, few, many or a size class.

j_call clone_size d_call v_call cdr3_aa cdr3_nt
TRBJ2-1 . TRBD2 TRBV30 CAILAGVLEQFF TGTGCCATCCTAGCGGGTGTTCTTGAGCAGTTCTTC
TRBJ2-3 . TRBD2 TRBV5-6 CASSLVGLAGADTQYF TGTGCCAGCAGCTTGGTCGGACTAGCGGGGGCAGATACGCAGTATTTT
TRBJ1-2 . . TRBV6-5 CASSYIGGSHGYTF TGTGCCAGCAGTTATATCGGGGGGTCCCATGGCTACACCTTC
TRBJ2-7 . TRBD1 TRBV18 CASSPPWTGVFYEQYF TGTGCCAGCTCACCCCCTTGGACAGGCGTATTCTACGAGCAGTACTTC
TRBJ2-7 . . TRBV4-1 CASSQLTTGYEQYF TGCGCCAGCAGCCAACTTACTACCGGCTACGAGCAGTACTTC
TRBJ2-3 . TRBD1 TRBV7-2 CASSLNSGQGFGDTQYF TGTGCCAGCAGCTTAAATTCGGGACAGGGGTTTGGAGATACGCAGTATTTT
TRBJ2-7 . . TRBV7-6 CASSPRPTGYEQYF TGTGCCAGCAGCCCACGTCCGACAGGCTACGAGCAGTACTTC
TRBJ2-1 once TRBD2 TRBV7-3 CASSPLGGAGVSNEQFF TGTGCCAGCAGCCCCTTGGGGGGAGCGGGAGTATCAAATGAGCAGTTCTTC
TRBJ2-4 . . TRBV13 CASSLGRKNIQYF TGTGCCAGCAGCTTAGGCCGTAAAAACATTCAGTACTTC
TRBJ2-7 . . TRBV5-1 CASSRENPPLEQYF TGCGCCAGCAGCCGGGAGAATCCCCCTCTCGAGCAGTACTTC
TRBJ2-1 . TRBD2 TRBV18 CASSPLMAGVGNEQFF TGTGCCAGCTCACCCCTAATGGCGGGAGTTGGGAATGAGCAGTTCTTC
TRBJ1-3 . . TRBV27 CASSLKGIAGNTIYF TGTGCCAGCAGTTTGAAGGGGATCGCTGGAAACACCATATATTTT
TRBJ2-1 . TRBD1 TRBV7-2 CASSPTGVNEQFF TGTGCCAGCAGCCCAACAGGGGTCAATGAGCAGTTCTTC
TRBJ2-1 . TRBD2 TRBV3-1/TRBV3-2 CASSQRGANYNEQFF TGTGCCAGCAGCCAGCGGGGGGCAAACTACAATGAGCAGTTCTTC
TRBJ2-7 few TRBD2 TRBV15 CATSRGGLAVVEQYF TGTGCCACCAGCAGAGGAGGACTAGCGGTCGTGGAGCAGTACTTC
TRBJ1-3 . . TRBV5-6 CAVPGLDSSGNTIYF TGTGCCGTACCAGGATTAGACAGCTCTGGAAACACCATATATTTT
TRBJ1-1 . TRBD1 TRBV18 CASSPGQGVTEAFF TGTGCCAGCTCACCGGGTCAGGGGGTGACTGAAGCTTTCTTT
TRBJ2-2 . TRBD1 TRBV28 CASSHGQGRRTGELFF TGTGCCAGCAGTCACGGACAGGGTAGACGTACCGGGGAGCTGTTTTTT
TRBJ1-2 . . TRBV4-3 CASSPVAAGVPYGYTF TGCGCCAGCAGCCCCGTAGCGGCAGGCGTACCCTATGGCTACACCTTC
TRBJ2-7 . . TRBV12-5 CASGVQGYEQYF TGTGCTAGTGGGGTGCAGGGCTACGAGCAGTACTTC
TRBJ2-1 . TRBD1 TRBV5-1 CASNRDRGHNEQFF TGCGCCAGCAACCGGGACAGGGGCCACAATGAGCAGTTCTTC
TRBJ1-2 few TRBD1 TRBV4-3 CASSLGTPGTGRVSGYTF TGCGCCAGCAGCCTAGGAACCCCCGGGACAGGGAGGGTCTCTGGCTACACCTTC
TRBJ2-2 few . TRBV11-2 CASRFTLSGNTGELFF TGTGCCAGCAGATTTACACTTTCGGGGAACACCGGGGAGCTGTTTTTT
TRBJ2-5 . . TRBV6-5 CASSTRPLGGYF TGTGCCAGCAGTACCCGACCGCTGGGGGGGTACTTC